This TCR beta chain was identified during a study of response to subunit inactivated influenza vaccine. Whole-study results and caveats: The authors put forward the suggestion that each seasonal influenza vaccination may bring in only a limited number of new T cells.

TCRdb fed the RT-PCR reads into MiXCR, producing one record per CDR3 protein. The data show some 480,000 distinct CDR3 sequences, with roughly 11% seen just once and roughly 12% held by the top ten. CDR1 is SGHAT, CDR2 FQDESV, per germline (reference sequence). Germline trimming cut 2 bases from V and 5 bases from J; bases unmatched to any gene: 15. This CDR3 has 18 residues. This clonotype turned up a few times. The antigen remains undetermined. This specimen was PBMCs from blood, taken more than 35 days after vaccination. The V and J genes are TRBV11-1 and TRBJ2-5; 9 bases fit TRBD2. This receptor was obtained from a middle-aged man who received an inactivated influenza vaccine. In DNA form, the CDR3 reads TGTGCCAGCAGCTTACTTGCTAGCGGGGACTTTATTACGGAGACCCAGTACTTC. It codes for CASSLLASGDFITETQYF.